This passage covers 18 T cell receptor beta chains from one sample sequenced in a study of blood T cell repertoires in COVID-19. Produced via immunoSEQ multiplex PCR; TCRdb's table is partial and in-frame only. Of about 250,000 clones listed, roughly 80% are singletons. Sequences were obtained from PBMCs or T cells enriched from blood (not recorded which). All receptors come from a man aged 35-49 years who had been exposed to COVID-19.

This clone was counted ten times or more. This sample also contains other DNA sequences that code for the same CDR3. V gene TRBV30 combines with J gene TRBJ1-6; TRBD1 agrees at 7 bases. CDR1 and CDR2 (germline): GTSNPN, SVGIG (reference sequence). After removal of 4 bases from V and 7 bases from J, the junction contained 10 bases not matched to a gene. This CDR3 is 15 amino acids long. The CDR3 loop is CAWTLADRLNSPLHF. The DNA for the CDR3 is TGTGCCTGGACCCTCGCGGACAGGTTAAATTCACCCCTCCACTTT.

Only a few counts were recorded for this clone. The rearrangement uses TRBV18 and TRBJ1-1, with D hard to call. The CDR3 has 14 amino acids. Germline CDR1 is KGHSH and CDR2 is LQKENI. The V and J ends lost 8 bases and 3 bases respectively, with 16 bases between them. CDR3 DNA sequence: TGTGCCAGCCCGCCTGCGGGTGGGGACACTGAAGCTTTCTTT. Translated, it gives CASPPAGGDTEAFF.

The gene calls are TRBV3-1 (or the pseudogene TRBV3-2) and TRBJ1-2; D is ambiguous. From germline, CDR1 is LGHDT and CDR2 YNNKEL (reference sequence). The CDR3 spans 13 residues. Trimming removed 4 bases at V and 3 bases at J, with 9 bases between. This CDR3 reads CASSLSSHYGYTF. CDR3 nucleotides: TGTGCCAGCAGCCTCTCGTCCCACTATGGCTACACCTTC.

This chain joins TRBV9 and TRBJ2-7; 12 positions agree with TRBD2. V was clipped by 4 bases and J by 7 bases; unmatched bases: 6. The V gene's germline CDR1 is SGDLS and CDR2 YYNGEE. The CDR3 contains 14 residues. This CDR3 reads CASSLLAGGQEQYF. CDR3 coding DNA: TGTGCCAGCAGCCTGCTAGCGGGAGGGCAGGAGCAGTACTTC.

The CDR3 coding sequence is TGTGCCAGCAGTTTATCCCCACAGGGAGTGGTCGGTGGCTACACCTTC. Protein product: CASSLSPQGVVGGYTF. The chain carries TRBV27 and TRBJ1-2; tentative D call: TRBD1 (6 bases). The germline gives CDR1 MNHEY, CDR2 SMNVEV (reference sequence). Trimming removed 0 bases at V and 7 bases at J, with 18 bases between. The CDR3 covers 16 residues.

This chain connects TRBV9 to TRBJ2-7; the match to TRBD2 covers 10 bases. The CDR3 is 16 amino acids. V was pared by 2 bases and J by 7 bases, with 12 bases of the junction left unmatched. CDR1 and CDR2 (germline): SGDLS, YYNGEE. The CDR3 loop reads CASSVRGLAGVREQYF. As DNA, the CDR3 is TGTGCCAGCAGCGTCAGAGGTCTAGCGGGGGTAAGGGAGCAGTACTTC.

The rearrangement links TRBV2 to TRBJ1-5; 9 positions agree with TRBD1. Germline loops: CDR1 SNHLY, CDR2 FYNNEI. The trim removed 7 bases at V and 5 bases at J, leaving 6 bases unmatched. This CDR3 has 14 residues. The CDR3 region has the DNA TGTGCCAGCAATAACAGGGGGCGGGATCAGCCCCAGCATTTT. Its translation: CASNNRGRDQPQHF.

V is TRBV19 and J is TRBJ1-3; maybe TRBD1 (6 bases). Looked up from germline, CDR1 is LNHDA and CDR2 is SQIVND (reference sequence). V lost 3 bases, J lost 0 bases, and 15 bases lay in between. This CDR3 is built from 17 residues. This CDR3 reads CASSMGNRQVSGNTIYF. Written as DNA, the CDR3 is TGTGCCAGTAGTATGGGGAACAGACAGGTCTCTGGAAACACCATATATTTT. The full variable domain, completed using reference TRBV19 and TRBJ1-3, is DGGITQSPKYLFRKEGQNVTLSCEQNLNHDAMYWYRQDPGQGLRLIYYSQIVNDFQKGDIAEGYSVSREKKESFPLTVTSAQKNPTAFYLCASSMGNRQVSGNTIYFGEGSWLTVV.

This clone was detected only once. The chain combines TRBV2 with TRBJ1-6; perhaps TRBD1 as D (6 bases). Germline lookup yields CDR1 SNHLY and CDR2 FYNNEI. Between the trimmed V and J ends, which lost 2 bases and 5 bases, there was a span of 13 bases. CDR3 length: 16 residues. This chain's CDR3 is CASSELGAGNNSPLHF. In DNA, the CDR3 is TGTGCCAGCAGTGAACTGGGGGCCGGAAATAATTCACCCCTCCACTTT.

The rearrangement links TRBV6-5 to TRBJ2-1; 15 positions agree with TRBD2. The CDR3 extends over 14 amino acids. Trimming cost V 8 bases and J 11 bases; bases outside gene matches: 7. Germline-derived CDR1 and CDR2 are MNHEY and SVGAGI. CDR3 loop: CASAKGLAGGKQFF. In nucleotides, the CDR3 is TGTGCCAGCGCGAAGGGACTAGCGGGAGGAAAGCAGTTCTTC.

The chain links TRBV10-2 to TRBJ2-1; 11 positions agree with TRBD2. The J segment lost 7 bases and the V segment lost 7 bases, leaving 12 bases of the junction unmatched. Germline V CDR1 and CDR2: WSHSY, SAAADI. The CDR3 sequence is 16 residues long. The CDR3 nucleotides read TGCGCCAGCACCCTCCCCTTAGCGGGAGGGTTTAATGAGCAGTTCTTC. It translates to CASTLPLAGGFNEQFF.

This clone was seen a few times. As DNA, the CDR3 is TGCGCCAGCAGCTGGGGCCCAGGCGAGACCCAGTACTTC. This codes for CASSWGPGETQYF. The rearrangement links TRBV5-1 to TRBJ2-5; D might be TRBD1 (5 bases). Germline CDR1 and CDR2: SGHRS and YFSETQ. The CDR3 totals 13 residues. V lost 3 bases to trimming and J lost 5 bases, with 11 bases between them.

This clone showed up just once. J is TRBJ1-4 and V is TRBV9; D is undetermined. V lost 4 bases and J lost 5, with 12 bases in between. CDR3 size: 14 residues. CDR1 and CDR2 (germline): SGDLS, YYNGEE. CDR3 residues: CASSFTAANEKLFF. DNA for the CDR3: TGTGCCAGCAGCTTCACAGCGGCGAATGAAAAACTGTTTTTT.

This chain joins TRBV10-2 and TRBJ2-1; TRBD2 matches 13 bases. CDR1 is WSHSY, CDR2 SAAADI, per germline. V shed 6 bases, J shed 16 bases, and the junction held 6 bases outside the gene matches. There are 12 residues in the CDR3. For the CDR3, the DNA is TGCGCCAGCAGACTAGCGGGAGGGCCGCCATTCTTC. It codes for CASRLAGGPPFF.

This chain joins TRBV19 and TRBJ1-2; no clear D. The V end was cut by 3 bases, the J end by 4 bases, with 9 bases between. Germline lookup yields CDR1 LNHDA and CDR2 SQIVND (reference sequence). This CDR3 spans 13 amino acids. The CDR3 DNA reads as TGTGCCAGTAGTATCGAACAGATCTATGGCTACACCTTC. This codes for CASSIEQIYGYTF.

The J gene is TRBJ2-2, the V gene TRBV7-9, with D tentatively TRBD1 (5 bases). The CDR3 has 15 residues. Trimming removed 2 bases at V and 5 bases at J, with 12 bases between. The germline gives CDR1 SEHNR, CDR2 FQNEAQ (reference sequence). The CDR3 sequence is CASSLQTGGTGELFF. CDR3 DNA sequence: TGTGCCAGCAGCTTACAAACAGGTGGAACCGGGGAGCTGTTTTTT.

V usage is TRBV5-8 and J usage is TRBJ1-1; D possibly corresponds to TRBD1 (5 bases). The CDR3 length is 14 residues. Germline V gives CDR1 SGHTS, CDR2 YDEGEE. Trimming shortened V by 2 bases and J by 1 base, and 9 bases separated the two germline ends. CDR3 sequence reads: CASSFATANTEAFF. The DNA of the CDR3 is TGTGCCAGCAGCTTTGCGACAGCGAACACTGAAGCTTTCTTT.

The chain employs TRBV14 and TRBJ1-1; 7 bases fit TRBD1. V dropped 3 bases and J dropped 3; count of bases not matched to a gene: 7. The CDR3 has 15 residues. Germline CDR1 is SGHDN and CDR2 is FVKESK. CDR3: CASSHLTGWDTEAFF. The CDR3 DNA reads as TGTGCCAGCAGCCATCTGACAGGGTGGGACACTGAAGCTTTCTTT.